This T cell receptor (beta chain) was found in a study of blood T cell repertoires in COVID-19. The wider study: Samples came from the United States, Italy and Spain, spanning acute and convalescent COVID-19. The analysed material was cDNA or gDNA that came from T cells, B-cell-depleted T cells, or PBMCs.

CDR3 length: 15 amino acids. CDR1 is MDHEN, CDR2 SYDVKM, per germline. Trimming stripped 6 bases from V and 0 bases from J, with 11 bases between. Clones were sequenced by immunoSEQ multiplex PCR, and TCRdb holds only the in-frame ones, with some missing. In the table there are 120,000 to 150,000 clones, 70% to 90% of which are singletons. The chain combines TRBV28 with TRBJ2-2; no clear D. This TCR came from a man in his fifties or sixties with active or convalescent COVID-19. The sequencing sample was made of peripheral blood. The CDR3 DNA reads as TGTGCCAGCAGCCAGAGCGATCCGAACACCGGGGAGCTGTTTTTT. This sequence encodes CASSQSDPNTGELFF.